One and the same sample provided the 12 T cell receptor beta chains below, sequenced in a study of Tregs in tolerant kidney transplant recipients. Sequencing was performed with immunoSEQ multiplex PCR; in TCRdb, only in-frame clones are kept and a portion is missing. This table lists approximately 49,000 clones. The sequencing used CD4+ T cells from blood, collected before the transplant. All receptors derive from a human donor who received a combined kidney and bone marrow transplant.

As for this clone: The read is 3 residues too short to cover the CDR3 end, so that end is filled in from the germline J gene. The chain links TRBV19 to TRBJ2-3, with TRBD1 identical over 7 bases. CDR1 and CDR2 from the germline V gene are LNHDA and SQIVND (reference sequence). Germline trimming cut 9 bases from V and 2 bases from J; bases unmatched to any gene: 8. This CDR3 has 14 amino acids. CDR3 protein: CASRQTGSTDTQYF. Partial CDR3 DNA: TGTGCCAGCCGCCAGACAGGGTCCACAGATACG.

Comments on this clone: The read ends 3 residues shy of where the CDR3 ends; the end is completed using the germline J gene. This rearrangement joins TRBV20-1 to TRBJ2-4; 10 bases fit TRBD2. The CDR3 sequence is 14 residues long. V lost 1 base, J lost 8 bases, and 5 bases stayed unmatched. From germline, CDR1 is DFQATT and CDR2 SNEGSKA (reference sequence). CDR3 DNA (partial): TGCAGTGCTAGAGTGGCTAGCGGGAGTTACATT. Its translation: CSARVASGSYI. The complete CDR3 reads CSARVASGSYIQYF.

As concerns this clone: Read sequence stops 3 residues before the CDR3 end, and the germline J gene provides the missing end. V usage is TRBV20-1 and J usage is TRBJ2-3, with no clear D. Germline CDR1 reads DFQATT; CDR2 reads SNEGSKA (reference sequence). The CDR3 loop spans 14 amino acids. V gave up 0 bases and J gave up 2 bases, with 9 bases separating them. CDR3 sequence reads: CSARDPTYTDTQYF. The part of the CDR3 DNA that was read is TGCAGTGCTAGAGATCCTACCTACACAGATACG.

Here the CDR3 reads CASSLPGQGGNEQFF. The CDR3 bases that were read are TGTGCCAGCAGCTTACCGGGACAGGGTGGCAATGAG. This chain connects TRBV5-5 to TRBJ2-1, with TRBD1 matching 9 bases. The CDR3 end falls 3 residues outside the read, so it is completed with the germline J gene. CDR1 is SGHKS, CDR2 YYEKEE, per germline (reference sequence). The CDR3 runs to 15 residues. J was trimmed by 6 bases and V by 2 bases; bases with no gene match: 6. Drawing the rest from reference TRBV5-5 and TRBJ2-1, the complete variable domain is DAGVTQSPTHLIKTRGQQVTLRCSPISGHKSVSWYQQVLGQGPQFIFQYYEKEERGRGNFPDRFSARQFPNYSSELNVNALLLGDSALYLCASSLPGQGGNEQFFGPGTRLTVL.

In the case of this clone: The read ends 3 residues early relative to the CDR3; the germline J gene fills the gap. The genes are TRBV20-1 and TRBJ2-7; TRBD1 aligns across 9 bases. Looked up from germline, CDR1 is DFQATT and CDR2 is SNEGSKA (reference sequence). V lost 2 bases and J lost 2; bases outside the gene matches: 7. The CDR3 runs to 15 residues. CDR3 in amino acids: CSARPRQGVTYEQYF. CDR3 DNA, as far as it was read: TGCAGTGCTAGACCCCGACAGGGGGTAACCTACGAG.

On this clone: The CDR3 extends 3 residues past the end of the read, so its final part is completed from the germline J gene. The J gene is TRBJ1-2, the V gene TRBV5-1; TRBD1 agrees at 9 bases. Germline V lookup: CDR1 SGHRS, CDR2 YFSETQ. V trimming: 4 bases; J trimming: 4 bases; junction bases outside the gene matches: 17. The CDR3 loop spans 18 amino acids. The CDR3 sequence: CASSGLQGGQGWAYGYTF. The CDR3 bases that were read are TGCGCCAGCAGCGGTCTCCAGGGGGGACAGGGTTGGGCCTATGGC.

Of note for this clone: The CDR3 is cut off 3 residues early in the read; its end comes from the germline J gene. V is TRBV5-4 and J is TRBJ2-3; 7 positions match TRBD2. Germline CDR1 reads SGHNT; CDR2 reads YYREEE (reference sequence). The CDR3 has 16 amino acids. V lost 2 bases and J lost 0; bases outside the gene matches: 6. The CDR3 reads CASSFGGSASTDTQYF. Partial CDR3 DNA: TGTGCCAGCAGCTTCGGGGGGAGTGCTAGCACAGATACG.

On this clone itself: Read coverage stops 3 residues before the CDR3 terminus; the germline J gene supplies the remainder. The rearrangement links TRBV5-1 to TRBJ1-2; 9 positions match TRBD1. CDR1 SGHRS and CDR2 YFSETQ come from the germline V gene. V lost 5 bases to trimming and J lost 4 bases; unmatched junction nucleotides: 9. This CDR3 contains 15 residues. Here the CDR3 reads CASRERQGVGYGYTF. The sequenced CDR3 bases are TGCGCCAGCAGGGAACGACAGGGGGTGGGCTATGGC.

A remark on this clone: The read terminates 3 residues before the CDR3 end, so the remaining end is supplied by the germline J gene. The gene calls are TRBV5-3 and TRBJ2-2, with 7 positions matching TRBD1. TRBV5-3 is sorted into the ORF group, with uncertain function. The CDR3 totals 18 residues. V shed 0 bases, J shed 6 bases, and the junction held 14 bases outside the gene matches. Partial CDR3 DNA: TGTGCCAGAAGCTTGGCGGTATTAGTAGGGACAGATCCCGGGGAG. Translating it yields CARSLAVLVGTDPGE. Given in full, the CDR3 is CARSLAVLVGTDPGELFF.

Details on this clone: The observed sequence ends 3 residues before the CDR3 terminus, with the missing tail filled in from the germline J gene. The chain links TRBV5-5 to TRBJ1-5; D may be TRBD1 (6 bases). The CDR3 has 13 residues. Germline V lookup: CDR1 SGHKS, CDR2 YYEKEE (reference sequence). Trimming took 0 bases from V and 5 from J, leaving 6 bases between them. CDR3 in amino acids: CASSLDRDQPQHF. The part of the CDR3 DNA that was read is TGTGCCAGCAGCTTGGACAGGGATCAGCCC.

This chain's CDR3 is CASSGSTGNMAEQYF. The covered CDR3 bases are TGTGCCAGCAGCGGATCCACAGGGAATATGGCCGAG. The gene calls are TRBV5-4 and TRBJ2-7; possibly TRBD1 for D (6 bases). The read ends 3 residues shy of where the CDR3 ends; the end is completed using the germline J gene. This CDR3 contains 15 residues. V lost 4 bases to trimming and J lost 6 bases, with 20 bases between them. In germline, CDR1 is SGHNT, CDR2 YYREEE (reference sequence).

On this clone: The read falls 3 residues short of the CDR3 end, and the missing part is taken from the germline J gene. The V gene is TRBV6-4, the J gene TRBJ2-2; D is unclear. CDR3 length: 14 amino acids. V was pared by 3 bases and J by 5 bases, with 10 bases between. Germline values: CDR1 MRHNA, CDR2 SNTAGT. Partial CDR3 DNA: TGTGCCAGCAGTGAGCAGACTTCTACCGGGGAG. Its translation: CASSEQTSTGE. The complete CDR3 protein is CASSEQTSTGELFF.